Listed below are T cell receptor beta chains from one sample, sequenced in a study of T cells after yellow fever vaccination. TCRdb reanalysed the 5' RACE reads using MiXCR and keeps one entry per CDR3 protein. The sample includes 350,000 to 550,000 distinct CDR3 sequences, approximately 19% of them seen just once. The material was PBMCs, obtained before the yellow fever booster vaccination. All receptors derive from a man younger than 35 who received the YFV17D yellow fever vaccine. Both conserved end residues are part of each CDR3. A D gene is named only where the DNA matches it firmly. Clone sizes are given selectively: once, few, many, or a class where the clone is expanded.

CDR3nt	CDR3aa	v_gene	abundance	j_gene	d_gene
TGTGCCAGCAACTTCCTAGCGGGCACAGATACGCAGTATTTT	CASNFLAGTDTQYF	TRBV11-2	few	TRBJ2-3	TRBD2
TGTGCCAGCTCACCTGAACAGGGCTCTGGAAACACCATATATTTT	CASSPEQGSGNTIYF	TRBV18	many	TRBJ1-3	.
TGTGCATCAGCAGGGACAGGGGAGTATGGCTACACCTTC	CASAGTGEYGYTF	TRBV10-3	once	TRBJ1-2	TRBD1
TGCAGCGTTGGTAGGGCCCTGTGGGGCTACACCTTC	CSVGRALWGYTF	TRBV29-1	.	TRBJ1-2	.
TGTGCCAGCAGCGTAGAGGGGGCCCCGAACACCGGGGAGCTGTTTTTT	CASSVEGAPNTGELFF	TRBV9	.	TRBJ2-2	TRBD1
TGTGCCAGCTCACCACCAAGGCAGTACGAGCAGTACTTC	CASSPPRQYEQYF	TRBV18	.	TRBJ2-7	.
TGTGCCAGCAGTTACGTTTTGGACTCTCCCCTCCACTTT	CASSYVLDSPLHF	TRBV6-6	.	TRBJ1-6	.
TGTGCCAGCAGTGGAACCTCCTCTGGAAACACCATATATTTT	CASSGTSSGNTIYF	TRBV25-1	once	TRBJ1-3	.
TGCGCCAGCAGCTTGACTAGCGACTACGAGCAGTACTTC	CASSLTSDYEQYF	TRBV5-1	few	TRBJ2-7	TRBD2
TGTGCCATCAGTGTGTTGGGGGGGCGAAATGAGCAGTTCTTC	CAISVLGGRNEQFF	TRBV10-3	few	TRBJ2-1	.
TGTGCCAGCAGCCCCGGACAGGTGTATCAGCCCCAGCATTTT	CASSPGQVYQPQHF	TRBV12-3/TRBV12-4	.	TRBJ1-5	TRBD1
TGCGCCAGCAGCCAAGACAGTCAAGAGACCCAGTACTTC	CASSQDSQETQYF	TRBV4-1	many	TRBJ2-5	.
TGTGCCAGCAGCAGACGACAGGGGGCGGACTCCTACGAGCAGTACTTC	CASSRRQGADSYEQYF	TRBV7-2	few	TRBJ2-7	TRBD1
TGCGCCAGCAGCTTGGTAGGGGGTGGAGGGGAAGCTTTCTTT	CASSLVGGGGEAFF	TRBV5-1	few	TRBJ1-1	.
TGCGGTAAAAGCTCGGGCCTATCCACCGGGGAGCTGTTTTTT	CGKSSGLSTGELFF	TRBV20-1	few	TRBJ2-2	.
TGTGCCAGCAGCCAAGATGAGAACACCGGGGAGCTGTTTTTT	CASSQDENTGELFF	TRBV3-1	.	TRBJ2-2	.
TGTGCCAGCAGCTTGGGTACCGGGGGGGTCCAAGAGACCCAGTACTTC	CASSLGTGGVQETQYF	TRBV5-6	.	TRBJ2-5	TRBD2
TGCGCCAGCAGGAGGGAGATGGTCACCGGGGAGCTGTTTTTT	CASRREMVTGELFF	TRBV5-1	many	TRBJ2-2	.
TGTGCCAGCAGCCAATTTAACCTCGGGGCGAACACTGAAGCTTTCTTT	CASSQFNLGANTEAFF	TRBV16	few	TRBJ1-1	.
TGTGCCAGCCGCGGACTAGCGGGCCCTGAGCAGTTCTTC	CASRGLAGPEQFF	TRBV12-3/TRBV12-4	.	TRBJ2-1	TRBD2
TGTGCCAGCTCACCACACAGGGAGCCAATTGCACCCCTCCACTTT	CASSPHREPIAPLHF	TRBV18	.	TRBJ1-6	.
TGTGCCAGCAGTATTAGCGGGGACTCTCCCGGGGAGCTGTTTTTT	CASSISGDSPGELFF	TRBV2	many	TRBJ2-2	TRBD2
TGTGCCAGCAGCTTAGGGACAGGGATAATTGAGACCCAGTACTTC	CASSLGTGIIETQYF	TRBV7-2	few	TRBJ2-5	TRBD1
TGCAGTGCTAGAGCCGGGACAGGCAAAAACATTCAGTACTTC	CSARAGTGKNIQYF	TRBV20-1	.	TRBJ2-4	TRBD1
TGCGCCAGCAGGGGCCCCGAGGACGGGGAGCTGTTTTTT	CASRGPEDGELFF	TRBV5-1	.	TRBJ2-2	.
TGTGCCAGCAGTGATGACAGAACTAATGAAAAACTGTTTTTT	CASSDDRTNEKLFF	TRBV9	.	TRBJ1-4	.
TGTGCCAGCAGCTTAGGAACGACAGGGAGAGCTTTCTTT	CASSLGTTGRAFF	TRBV7-6	few	TRBJ1-1	TRBD1
TGCAGTGCTAGAGGGGGACTGGGTGAAAAACTGTTTTTT	CSARGGLGEKLFF	TRBV20-1	.	TRBJ1-4	.
TGTGCCAGCAGTGAACGGCGCACTAATGAAAAACTGTTTTTT	CASSERRTNEKLFF	TRBV2	.	TRBJ1-4	.
TGCAGCGTGGGGACGGACGAGCAGTACTTC	CSVGTDEQYF	TRBV29-1	many	TRBJ2-7	.
TGCGCCAGCAGCCTCCGGACTAGCGGGGTTTACAATGAGCAGTTCTTC	CASSLRTSGVYNEQFF	TRBV5-1	.	TRBJ2-1	TRBD2
TGCGCCAGCAGCCAAGCGATGACAGGGCGATATTCACCCCTCCACTTT	CASSQAMTGRYSPLHF	TRBV4-1	few	TRBJ1-6	TRBD1
TGCAGTGCTTGGACAGGGGAGAGCAATGAGCAGTTCTTC	CSAWTGESNEQFF	TRBV20-1	.	TRBJ2-1	TRBD1
TGTGCCAGCAGTCCCCATTCAGGCTCTGGGGCCAACGTCCTGACTTTC	CASSPHSGSGANVLTF	TRBV6-5	few	TRBJ2-6	.
TGCGCCAGCAGCCTTGACAGGGCTAGGGGGCGCGAGACCCAGTACTTC	CASSLDRARGRETQYF	TRBV5-1	.	TRBJ2-5	TRBD1
TGTGCCCTATACCGGTCAGGGTATGGCTACACCTTC	CALYRSGYGYTF	TRBV7-9	few	TRBJ1-2	.
TGTGCCACCCGGTACTCTGGAAACACCATATATTTT	CATRYSGNTIYF	TRBV10-3	.	TRBJ1-3	.
TGTGCCAGCAGTGAAGTCACGGTCAGCTTTCGCTATGGCTACACCTTC	CASSEVTVSFRYGYTF	TRBV2	.	TRBJ1-2	.
TGTGCCAGCAGCCCCCCCGTAGACACCATATATTTT	CASSPPVDTIYF	TRBV6-6	few	TRBJ1-3	.
TGTGCCAGCAGATATGTTGGAGGCAATGAGCAGTTCTTC	CASRYVGGNEQFF	TRBV6-5	many	TRBJ2-1	.
TGTGCCAGTAGTGCAGGGGCCACAGATACGCAGTATTTT	CASSAGATDTQYF	TRBV19	few	TRBJ2-3	.
TGCAGTGCTAGCCTAGGGGGGGCCGCTAGGCCCCAGCATTTT	CSASLGGAARPQHF	TRBV20-1	few	TRBJ1-5	.
TGTGCCAGCAGTGACGACAGGAGCTCCTATAATTCACCCCTCCACTTT	CASSDDRSSYNSPLHF	TRBV6-1	.	TRBJ1-6	.
TGTGCCACCATGCGGACAGACCAAAATGAGCAGTTCTTC	CATMRTDQNEQFF	TRBV24-1	few	TRBJ2-1	.
TGTGCCAGCATCTGGGGGGCCAGCACAGATACGCAGTATTTT	CASIWGASTDTQYF	TRBV6-6	.	TRBJ2-3	.
TGTGCCAGCAGCGGAGCAGGAAGCTCCTACAATGAGCAGTTCTTC	CASSGAGSSYNEQFF	TRBV11-1	.	TRBJ2-1	.
TGTGCCAGCAGCTTAGCGCCTAATAGCGGGGATGAGACCCAGTACTTC	CASSLAPNSGDETQYF	TRBV7-2	.	TRBJ2-5	TRBD2
TGTGCCAGCTCACCACGCCTTATCGGAAGCCAAGAGACCCAGTACTTC	CASSPRLIGSQETQYF	TRBV18	.	TRBJ2-5	.
TGTGCCAGCAGTTACGGGAGGTTGGATCAGCCCCAGCATTTT	CASSYGRLDQPQHF	TRBV6-6	.	TRBJ1-5	.
TGTGCCAGCAGCGCCGGCGGGGGGGCTTATGAGCAGTTCTTC	CASSAGGGAYEQFF	TRBV9	.	TRBJ2-1	TRBD2
TGTGCCTGGAGTATCAGGGGCGATGGCGAGCAGTACTTC	CAWSIRGDGEQYF	TRBV30	.	TRBJ2-7	.
TGCAGTGCTCCTCGGACAGGGGGACTGGAGACCCAGTACTTC	CSAPRTGGLETQYF	TRBV20-1	few	TRBJ2-5	TRBD1
TGCGCCAGCAGCTTGATTAGAGACAGGGGCCACGGGGAGCTGTTTTTT	CASSLIRDRGHGELFF	TRBV5-1	.	TRBJ2-2	TRBD1